This TCR beta chain is from a study of CD8 T cells in Susac syndrome (dated by TCRdb to about 2019). Context from the whole study: Repertoire sequencing was used to test whether CD8+ T cell activation and differentiation in Susac syndrome was antigen driven. Clonality of the CD8+ T cell repertoire was compared between roughly twelve healthy donors, roughly 14 Susac syndrome patients and roughly 15 multiple sclerosis patients. The full study reports these points: The number of individuals in the TCR sequencing and HLA analysis was acknowledged as relatively small.

RNA was extracted with the RNeasy kit and 0.5 to 1 ug was reverse transcribed using random hexamers. The immunoSEQ multiplex PCR assay, covering 54 Vbeta and 13 Jbeta segments, was used to amplify TCR beta CDR3 regions. PCR amplification bias was corrected by using a synthetic template baseline for primer optimization and computational correction. The study's own analysis went as follows. Reads were annotated to V, D and J genes per IMGT and analyzed with immunoSEQ Analyzer, keeping only productive sequences. Clonality was calculated as one minus the Shannon entropy normalized by log2 of the number of productive unique sequences. Public and private clones were assessed among the 100 most prevalent clones of each patient and control. A clone was defined as Susac-specific if it was absent from the healthy and MS cohorts, from around 960 published viral clones and from other ImmuneACCESS disease sequences. Using fastp at Q25 and MiXCR, TCRdb reprocessed the public reads and kept productive beta chains. Entries are consolidated by CDR3 protein sequence, retaining the most common genes and DNA. The V and J calls come from TCRdb's annotation, not from the publication. This sample comprises 130,000 to 150,000 distinct CDR3 sequences, 94% of them detected only once. The ten top clones hold approximately 0.25% of the sample.

For this clonotype: Its antigen target is currently unknown. No per-base quality is available; no much larger clone lies one base away.

Peripheral blood CD8+ and CD4+ T cells from healthy donors, Susac syndrome patients and multiple sclerosis patients were profiled using high-throughput TCR beta sequencing. Healthy donors were included as age- and sex-matched controls. Bulk CD8+ and CD4+ T cells were purified by magnetic negative isolation, while CD8+ TEMRA cells were enriched using FACS. Blood was drawn into EDTA tubes, processed within 24 hours, and PBMCs were isolated by density gradient centrifugation. PBMCs destined for TCR sequencing were cryopreserved in liquid nitrogen and later thawed in a 37 °C water bath. The sorted or isolated CD4+, CD8+ and CD8+ TEMRA cells had a purity of 90% or higher. Inclusive of the bounding cysteine and phenylalanine, the CDR3 is 14 residues long. The only DNA kept is the CDR3, 42 bases in frame from the first base. At the junction V is shortened by 2 bases and J by 2 bases, with 10 bases in between. The germline V gene yields MNHEY for CDR1 and SVGAGI for CDR2.

The origin of this receptor is a human donor in good health. The sample taken for sequencing was CD8+ T cells from PBMCs. The chain joins TRBV6-5 to TRBJ2-7; TRBD2 could be the D gene, as 5 bases match. The CDR3 region: CASSYRGETYEQYF. DNA sequence: TGTGCCAGCAGTTACCGTGGGGAGACCTACGAGCAGTACTTC.